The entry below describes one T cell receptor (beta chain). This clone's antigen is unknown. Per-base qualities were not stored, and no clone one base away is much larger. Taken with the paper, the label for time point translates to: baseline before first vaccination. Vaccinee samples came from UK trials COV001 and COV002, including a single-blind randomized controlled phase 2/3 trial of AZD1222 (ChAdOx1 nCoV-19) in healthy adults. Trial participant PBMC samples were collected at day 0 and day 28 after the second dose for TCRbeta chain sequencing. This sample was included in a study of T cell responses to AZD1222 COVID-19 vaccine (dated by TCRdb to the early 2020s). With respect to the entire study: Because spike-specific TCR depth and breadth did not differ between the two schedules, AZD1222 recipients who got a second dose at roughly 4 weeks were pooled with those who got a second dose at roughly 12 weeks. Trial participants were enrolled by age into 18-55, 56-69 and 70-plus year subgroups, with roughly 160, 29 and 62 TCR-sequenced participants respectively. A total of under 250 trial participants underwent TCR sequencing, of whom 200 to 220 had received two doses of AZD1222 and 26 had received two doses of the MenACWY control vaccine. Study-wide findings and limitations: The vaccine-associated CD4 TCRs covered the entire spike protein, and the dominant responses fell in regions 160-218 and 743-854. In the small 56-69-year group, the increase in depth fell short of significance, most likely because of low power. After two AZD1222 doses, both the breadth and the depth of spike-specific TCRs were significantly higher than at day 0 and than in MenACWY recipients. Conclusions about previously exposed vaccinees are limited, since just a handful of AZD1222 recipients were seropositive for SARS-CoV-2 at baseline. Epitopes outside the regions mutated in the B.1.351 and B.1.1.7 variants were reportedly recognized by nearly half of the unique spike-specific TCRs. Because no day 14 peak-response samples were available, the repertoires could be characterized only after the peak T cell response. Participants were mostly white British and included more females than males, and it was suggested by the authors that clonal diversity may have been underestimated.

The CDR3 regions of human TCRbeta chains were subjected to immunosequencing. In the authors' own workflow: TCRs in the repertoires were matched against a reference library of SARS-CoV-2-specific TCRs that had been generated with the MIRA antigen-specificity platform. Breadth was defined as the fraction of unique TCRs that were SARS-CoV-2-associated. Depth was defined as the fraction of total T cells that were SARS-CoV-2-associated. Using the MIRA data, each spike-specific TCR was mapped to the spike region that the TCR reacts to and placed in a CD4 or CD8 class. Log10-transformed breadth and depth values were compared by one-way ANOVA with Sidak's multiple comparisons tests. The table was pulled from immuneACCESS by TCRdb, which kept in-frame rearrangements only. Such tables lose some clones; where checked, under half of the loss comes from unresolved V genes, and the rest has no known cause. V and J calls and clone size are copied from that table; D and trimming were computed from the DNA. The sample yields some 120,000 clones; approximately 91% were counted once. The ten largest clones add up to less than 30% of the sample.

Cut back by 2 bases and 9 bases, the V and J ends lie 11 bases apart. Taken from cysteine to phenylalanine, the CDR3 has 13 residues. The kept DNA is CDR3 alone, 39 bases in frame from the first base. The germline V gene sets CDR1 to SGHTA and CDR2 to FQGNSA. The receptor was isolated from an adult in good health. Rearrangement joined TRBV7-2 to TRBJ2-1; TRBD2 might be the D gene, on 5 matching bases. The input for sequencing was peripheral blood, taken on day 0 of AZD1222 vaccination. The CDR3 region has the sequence CASSLREQLEQFF. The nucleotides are TGTGCCAGCAGCTTAAGGGAGCAGCTTGAGCAGTTCTTC.